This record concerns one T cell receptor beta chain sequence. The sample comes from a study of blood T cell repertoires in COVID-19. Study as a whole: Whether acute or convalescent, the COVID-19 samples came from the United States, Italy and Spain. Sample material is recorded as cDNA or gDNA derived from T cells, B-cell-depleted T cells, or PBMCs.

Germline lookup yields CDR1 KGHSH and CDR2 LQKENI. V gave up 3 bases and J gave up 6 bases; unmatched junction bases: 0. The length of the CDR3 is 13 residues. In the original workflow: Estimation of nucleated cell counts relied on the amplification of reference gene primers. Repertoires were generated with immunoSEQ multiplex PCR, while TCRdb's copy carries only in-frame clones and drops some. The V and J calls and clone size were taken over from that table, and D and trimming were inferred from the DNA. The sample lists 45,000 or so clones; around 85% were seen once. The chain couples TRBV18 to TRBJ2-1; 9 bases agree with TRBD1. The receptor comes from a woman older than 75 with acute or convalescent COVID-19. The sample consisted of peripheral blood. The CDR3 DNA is TGTGCCAGCTCACCGACAGGGGGCAATGAGCAGTTCTTC. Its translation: CASSPTGGNEQFF.